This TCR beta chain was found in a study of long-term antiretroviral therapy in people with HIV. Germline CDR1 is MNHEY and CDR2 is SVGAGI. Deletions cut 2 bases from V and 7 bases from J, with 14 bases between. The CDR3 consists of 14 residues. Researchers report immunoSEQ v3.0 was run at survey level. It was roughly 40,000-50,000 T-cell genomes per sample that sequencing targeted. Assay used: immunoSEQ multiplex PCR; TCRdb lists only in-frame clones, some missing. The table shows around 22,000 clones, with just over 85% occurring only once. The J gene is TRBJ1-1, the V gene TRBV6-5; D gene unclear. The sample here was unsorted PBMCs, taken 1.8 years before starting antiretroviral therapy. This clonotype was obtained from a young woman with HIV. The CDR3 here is CASSYDTARIEAFF. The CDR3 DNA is TGTGCCAGCAGTTACGATACAGCCCGGATTGAAGCTTTCTTT.